The 22 T cell receptor beta chains in this list originate from one sample, sequenced in a study of Ad26.COV2.S vaccination and SARS-CoV-2 variants. Data came from immunoSEQ multiplex PCR; TCRdb stores just in-frame clones and leaves some out. Counted here are about 680,000 clones, 80% to 90% occurring once; the ten biggest clones make up around 1.4%. Treatment meaning: about 20 received Ad26.COV2.S at low or high dose, single or two shots; 5 received placebo; per-sample allocation not given. Each sample was drawn 63 days after the first injection (of vaccine or placebo). The starting material was peripheral blood, obtained in a trial of Ad26.COV2.S vaccine versus placebo. The source of these receptors is a person aged 18 to 65 who received the Ad26.COV2.S COVID-19 vaccine or a placebo.

This chain links TRBV9 with TRBJ2-1; 8 nucleotides match TRBD1. Per the germline V gene, CDR1 is SGDLS and CDR2 is YYNGEE. The CDR3 is made up of 13 amino acids. V gave up 3 bases and J gave up 9 bases; unmatched junction bases: 5. CDR3 loop: CASSAGQGSEQFF. The CDR3, as DNA: TGTGCCAGCAGCGCAGGACAGGGTTCTGAGCAGTTCTTC.

The genes are TRBV11-3 and TRBJ2-2; tentatively, D is TRBD1 (8 bases). Germline loops: CDR1 SGHNT, CDR2 YENEEA. The CDR3 sequence is 15 residues long. V lost 2 bases to trimming and J lost 6 bases, with 13 bases between them. The CDR3 loop reads CASSLNRGGPGELFF. CDR3 bases: TGTGCCAGCAGCTTAAACAGGGGGGGTCCCGGGGAGCTGTTTTTT.

The genes are TRBV7-9 and TRBJ2-2, with 8 bases that match TRBD1. From germline, CDR1 is SEHNR and CDR2 FQNEAQ (reference sequence). This CDR3 spans 18 amino acids. The junction had 11 bases not matched to a gene; V was cut back by 5 bases and J by 0 bases. The CDR3, as DNA: TGTGCCAGCAGCCAGACTTCACAGGGGGTAACGAACACCGGGGAGCTGTTTTTT. It translates to CASSQTSQGVTNTGELFF.

The rearrangement joins TRBV10-2 to TRBJ2-1; 11 nucleotides line up with TRBD2. The CDR3 length is 13 residues. J lost 9 bases, V lost 9 bases, and 7 bases had no gene match. The germline CDR1 and CDR2 sequences are WSHSY and SAAADI. CDR3 in DNA: TGCGCCAGTCTACTAGCGGGAGCGGTTGAGCAGTTCTTC. Translated, it gives CASLLAGAVEQFF.

The chain employs TRBV7-2 and TRBJ2-2; unclear D gene. Trimming removed 4 bases from V and 5 bases from J, with 17 bases in between. The germline V gene encodes CDR1 SGHTA and CDR2 FQGNSA. The CDR3 length is 16 residues. The CDR3 region is CASSSRVTGPTGELFF. The CDR3 DNA follows: TGTGCCAGCAGCTCAAGAGTCACCGGACCTACCGGGGAGCTGTTTTTT.

The J gene is TRBJ2-7, the V gene TRBV13; 7 bases match TRBD1. The germline gives CDR1 PRHDT, CDR2 FYEKMQ (reference sequence). This CDR3 region has 14 residues. Germline trimming cut 5 bases from V and 3 bases from J; bases unmatched to any gene: 7. The CDR3, as DNA: TGTGCCAGCAGCGGCCCGGGACAGAGCTACGAGCAGTACTTC. It codes for CASSGPGQSYEQYF.

The V call is TRBV4-2, the J call TRBJ1-3; 9 bases agree with TRBD1. CDR1 and CDR2 from the germline V gene are LGHNA and YNFKEQ. The CDR3 has 15 residues. After removal of 0 bases from V and 8 bases from J, the junction contained 5 bases not matched to a gene. CDR3 region: CASSQEGDRVYTIYF. For the CDR3, the DNA is TGTGCCAGCAGCCAAGAGGGGGACAGGGTTTACACCATATATTTT.

This rearrangement joins TRBV5-1 to TRBJ2-7; 8 nucleotides align to TRBD2. Germline V gene data show CDR1 as SGHRS and CDR2 as YFSETQ. The CDR3 spans 16 residues. Unmatched junction bases numbered 6, after V lost 0 bases and J lost 1 base. The CDR3 region has the DNA TGCGCCAGCAGCTTGGGGATAGCGGGATTATCCTACGAGCAGTACTTC. This gives the protein CASSLGIAGLSYEQYF.

V usage is TRBV7-2 and J usage is TRBJ2-5; TRBD1 matches at 7 bases. V shed 5 bases, J shed 1 base, and the junction held 4 bases outside the gene matches. CDR1 is SGHTA, CDR2 FQGNSA, per germline. The CDR3 spans 14 residues. The CDR3 protein is CASSDRVSQETQYF. CDR3 DNA: TGTGCCAGCAGCGACAGGGTTTCCCAAGAGACCCAGTACTTC.

The chain has TRBV9 and TRBJ2-2; 14 nucleotides agree with TRBD2. The CDR3 loop spans 19 amino acids. Losses at the gene ends were 4 bases for V and 6 bases for J; bases not matched to a gene: 14. The germline CDR1 and CDR2 sequences are SGDLS and YYNGEE. CDR3 protein: CASSPETSGGAGIPGELFF. DNA of the CDR3: TGTGCCAGCAGCCCCGAGACTAGCGGGGGGGCCGGAATTCCCGGGGAGCTGTTTTTT.

The chain recombines TRBV18 with TRBJ2-2; D is possibly TRBD2 (5 bases). Trimming removed 0 bases at V and 6 bases at J, with 14 bases between. This CDR3 is built from 16 residues. The V gene's germline CDR1 is KGHSH and CDR2 LQKENI. Written as DNA, the CDR3 is TGTGCCAGCTCACCACCGTTCCGGGGTCGCGCCGGGGAGCTGTTTTTT. This encodes CASSPPFRGRAGELFF.

V is TRBV6-5 and J is TRBJ2-7; a weak D match, TRBD2 (6 bases). The germline V and J ends were trimmed by 10 bases and 2 bases, with 12 bases remaining between them. Germline V gene data show CDR1 as MNHEY and CDR2 as SVGAGI. The CDR3 runs 12 residues. CDR3 sequence (DNA): TGTGCCACCGACCAGCGGGCCTACGAGCAGTACTTC. Its translation: CATDQRAYEQYF.

As DNA, the CDR3 is TGTGCCAGCAGTTACGGCGGGGCTAGCGGTAAAGAGACCCAGTACTTC. The encoded protein is CASSYGGASGKETQYF. The chain has TRBV6-5 and TRBJ2-5; 7 nucleotides align to TRBD2. V gave up 2 bases and J gave up 3 bases; unmatched junction bases: 9. The CDR3 contains 16 residues. Germline CDR1 MNHEY, CDR2 SVGAGI.

The DNA of the CDR3 is TGTGCCAGCAGCTTCCGGACAGGAGCTGCAACTAATGAAAAACTGTTTTTT. It yields the protein CASSFRTGAATNEKLFF. The rearrangement joins TRBV5-8 to TRBJ1-4, with 7 positions matching TRBD1. V dropped 2 bases and J dropped 0; count of bases not matched to a gene: 7. Germline V gene sequence: CDR1 SGHTS, CDR2 YDEGEE. This CDR3 comprises 17 residues. The entire variable domain, with the rest obtained from reference TRBV5-8 and TRBJ1-4, is as follows: EAGVTQSPTHLIKTRGQQATLRCSPISGHTSVYWYQQALGLGLQFLLWYDEGEERNRGNFPPRFSGRQFPNYSSELNVNALELEDSALYLCASSFRTGAATNEKLFFGSGTQLSVL.

The chain carries TRBV19 and TRBJ2-3; TRBD2 aligns across 7 bases. This CDR3 has 13 amino acids. Germline CDR1 reads LNHDA; CDR2 reads SQIVND (reference sequence). With 6 bases clipped from V and 4 bases from J, the junction kept 4 bases outside the gene matches. CDR3 residues: CASRGRAADTQYF. The CDR3 nucleotides read TGTGCCAGTAGGGGGAGGGCCGCAGATACGCAGTATTTT.

The rearrangement joins TRBV6-5 to TRBJ1-2; D gene uncertain. Germline V CDR1 and CDR2: MNHEY, SVGAGI. The length of the CDR3 is 13 residues. Trimming took 0 bases from V and 4 from J, leaving 6 bases between them. The CDR3, as DNA: TGTGCCAGCAGTTACTCACAGATCTATGGCTACACCTTC. Translated, it gives CASSYSQIYGYTF.

The rearrangement uses TRBV5-1 and TRBJ1-2; D is perhaps TRBD1 (6 bases). Germline values: CDR1 SGHRS, CDR2 YFSETQ. The CDR3 runs to 15 residues. V was clipped by 0 bases and J by 2 bases, with 11 bases between them. The chain's CDR3 is CASSLAPQGNYGYTF. CDR3 in DNA: TGCGCCAGCAGCTTGGCCCCACAGGGAAACTATGGCTACACCTTC.

This chain connects TRBV27 to TRBJ2-7; possibly TRBD2 for D (6 bases). In germline, CDR1 is MNHEY, CDR2 SMNVEV (reference sequence). Deletions cut 6 bases from V and 0 bases from J, with 12 bases between. The CDR3 is 14 residues long. This CDR3 reads CASRVRGSSYEQYF. DNA of the CDR3: TGTGCCAGCAGGGTACGGGGGAGCTCCTACGAGCAGTACTTC.

The gene calls are TRBV24-1 and TRBJ2-2; 10 bases fit TRBD2. Germline V gene data show CDR1 as KGHDR and CDR2 as SFDVKD. CDR3 length: 14 amino acids. V lost 11 bases and J lost 4; bases outside the gene matches: 6. CDR3 nucleotides: TGTGCCAGCTCTAGCGGGGGCGGCACCGGGGAGCTGTTTTTT. This sequence encodes CASSSGGGTGELFF.

The V gene is TRBV30, the J gene TRBJ1-3; D not resolved. CDR3 length equals 14 residues. The germline gives CDR1 GTSNPN, CDR2 SVGIG (reference sequence). Trimming removed 3 bases from V and 2 bases from J, with 11 bases in between. The CDR3 DNA sequence: TGTGCCTGGAGCAAGGGTTCTACTGGAAACACCATATATTTT. Translating gives CAWSKGSTGNTIYF.

This chain joins TRBV14 and TRBJ2-1, with TRBD2 identical over 10 bases. V was clipped by 3 bases and J by 4 bases; unmatched bases: 6. Germline CDR1 is SGHDN and CDR2 is FVKESK. The CDR3 spans 16 residues. CDR3 sequence reads: CASSQLSGGDYNEQFF. CDR3 nucleotides: TGTGCCAGCAGCCAGCTAAGCGGGGGGGATTACAATGAGCAGTTCTTC.

CDR3 nucleotides: TGCGCCAGCAGCACTGGGGCTAGCAGTCACAATGAGCAGTTCTTC. It yields the protein CASSTGASSHNEQFF. The chain employs TRBV5-1 and TRBJ2-1, with D perhaps TRBD1 or TRBD2 (5 bases each). Germline lookup yields CDR1 SGHRS and CDR2 YFSETQ. Trimming left V 4 bases short and J 5 bases short, with 16 bases between. The CDR3 spans 15 residues.